One and the same sample provided the 7 T cell receptor beta chains below, sequenced in a study of cytomegalovirus exposure and HLA in healthy donors. In the PCR, 60 Vbeta and 13 Jbeta primers were used. Sequencing used immunoSEQ multiplex PCR; TCRdb keeps in-frame clones, though not all of them. This sample has around 130,000 clones, with 80% found just once. The material sequenced was PBMCs. The receptors here all came from a woman between 40 and 55 years old in good health and CMV-seronegative.

This clone was counted only a few times. The chain couples TRBV5-1 to TRBJ2-3; maybe TRBD2 (5 bases). The V gene's germline CDR1 is SGHRS and CDR2 YFSETQ. The CDR3 spans 14 residues. V gave up 4 bases and J gave up 2 bases, with 11 bases separating them. CDR3: CASSPGVYTDTQYF. DNA for the CDR3: TGCGCCAGCAGCCCCGGGGTTTACACAGATACGCAGTATTTT.

CDR3 sequence: CSVESGASVANEQFF. DNA for the CDR3: TGCAGCGTTGAATCCGGTGCTAGTGTGGCAAATGAGCAGTTCTTC. This chain uses TRBV29-1 with TRBJ2-1; no firm D call. This CDR3 comprises 15 residues. Germline V CDR1 and CDR2: SQVTM, ANQGSEA. V was pared by 2 bases and J by 7 bases, with 18 bases between.

This rearrangement joins TRBV6-1 to TRBJ2-7; D may be TRBD2 (6 bases). Germline assignment: CDR1 MNHNS and CDR2 SASEGT. This CDR3 comprises 13 residues. V lost 1 base, J lost 6 bases, and 10 bases lay in between. CDR3 loop: CASSEGSGVEQYF. CDR3 DNA sequence: TGTGCCAGCAGTGAAGGTTCGGGGGTCGAGCAGTACTTC.

The V call is TRBV6-1, the J call TRBJ1-3; D uncertain. This CDR3 region has 13 residues. The ends were cut back, 4 bases at V and 6 bases at J, with 10 bases in the middle. Per the germline V gene, CDR1 is MNHNS and CDR2 is SASEGT. The CDR3 sequence: CASSGGQENTIYF. The CDR3, as DNA: TGTGCCAGCAGTGGCGGGCAAGAAAACACCATATATTTT.

The chain's CDR3 is CASTSRGGNYGYTF. As DNA, the CDR3 is TGTGCCAGCACCTCAAGGGGCGGTAACTATGGCTACACCTTC. The genes are TRBV7-2 and TRBJ1-2; a possible D gene is TRBD1 (5 bases). Germline V gene data show CDR1 as SGHTA and CDR2 as FQGNSA. Trimming shortened V by 7 bases and J by 1 base, and 13 bases separated the two germline ends. The CDR3 loop spans 14 amino acids.

The chain links TRBV5-6 to TRBJ2-3; 8 bases fit TRBD1. The CDR3 is 15 amino acids. Germline-derived CDR1 and CDR2 are SGHDT and YYEEEE. V dropped 2 bases and J dropped 4; count of bases not matched to a gene: 6. CDR3 sequence: CASSFLSGGADTQYF. As DNA, the CDR3 is TGTGCCAGCAGCTTCTTGTCAGGGGGCGCAGATACGCAGTATTTT. Supplemented by reference TRBV5-6 and TRBJ2-3, the full variable domain reads DAGVTQSPTHLIKTRGQQVTLRCSPKSGHDTVSWYQQALGQGPQFIFQYYEEEERQRGNFPDRFSGHQFPNYSSELNVNALLLGDSALYLCASSFLSGGADTQYFGPGTRLTVL.

This chain uses TRBV14 with TRBJ1-2, with a possible D match to TRBD1 (6 bases). The CDR3 has 16 residues. Between the trimmed V and J ends, which lost 0 bases and 4 bases, there was a span of 15 bases. Germline CDR1 is SGHDN and CDR2 is FVKESK. For the CDR3, the DNA is TGTGCCAGCAGCCAAGAGATAGGGACACCATTCTATGGCTACACCTTC. This sequence encodes CASSQEIGTPFYGYTF.